Each of the 27 T cell receptor beta chains below was sequenced from the same sample in a study of T cell repertoires in cytomegalovirus infection (dated by TCRdb to about 2019). The listed sequencing device is Illumina HiSeq 1500. TCRdb's own reprocessing of the public reads used fastp at Q25 and MiXCR and kept productive beta chains. Every CDR3 protein is listed once, alongside the most common genes and DNA of its rows. The sample includes hundreds of thousands of distinct CDR3 sequences, with 9.5% observed a single time. The top ten hold roughly 4.5% of the sample. Sequencing used PBMCs. These receptors came from a human donor in good health (CMV status not recorded). Some clones in this sample may be carry-over from other donors' samples.

This clonotype was seen a few times. The rearrangement uses TRBV4-2 and TRBJ2-3; the D is unclear. Looked up from germline, CDR1 is LGHNA and CDR2 is YNFKEQ. The CDR3 is 12 residues long. The CDR3 sequence: CVMQSRPDTQYF. In nucleotides, the CDR3 is TGTGTCATGCAGTCCCGCCCAGATACGCAGTATTTT.

V and J are TRBV20-1 and TRBJ2-7, with D perhaps TRBD1 or TRBD2 (5 bases each). The CDR3 sequence is 14 residues long. Deletions cut 4 bases from V and 2 bases from J, with 15 bases between. Germline values: CDR1 DFQATT, CDR2 SNEGSKA (reference sequence). In DNA, the CDR3 is TGCAGTGCTACCCCCCCCCGGGGACCCTACGAGCAGTACTTC. Translating it yields CSATPPRGPYEQYF.

J is TRBJ2-5 and V is TRBV7-2; 7 positions agree with TRBD2. The CDR3 is 15 amino acids. V gave up 5 bases and J gave up 5 bases; unmatched junction bases: 11. Germline lookup yields CDR1 SGHTA and CDR2 FQGNSA. CDR3 DNA sequence: TGTGCCAGCAGCGTTAGCGGGCGGAGTGGGGAGACCCAGTACTTC. Protein: CASSVSGRSGETQYF.

This clonotype was counted ten times or more. The rearrangement uses TRBV19 and TRBJ2-7; TRBD1 aligns across 8 bases. The CDR3 runs 15 residues. V lost 6 bases to trimming and J lost 0 bases; unmatched junction nucleotides: 7. The germline CDR1 and CDR2 sequences are LNHDA and SQIVND (reference sequence). CDR3 region: CASRDRDRHSYEQYF. CDR3 bases: TGTGCCAGTAGGGACCGGGACAGGCACTCCTACGAGCAGTACTTC.

The J gene is TRBJ2-2, the V gene TRBV7-6; no clear D. Per the germline V gene, CDR1 is SGHVS and CDR2 is FNYEAQ. V lost 6 bases and J 0 bases, leaving 5 bases between the germline ends. This CDR3 has 13 residues. The DNA of the CDR3 is TGTGCCAGCAGGCCAACGAACACCGGGGAGCTGTTTTTT. Translating gives CASRPTNTGELFF.

This clonotype was seen at least ten times. This chain connects TRBV20-1 to TRBJ2-1, with 10 bases that match TRBD2. The germline V gene has CDR1 DFQATT and CDR2 SNEGSKA (reference sequence). This CDR3 contains 14 residues. J was trimmed by 11 bases and V by 0 bases; bases with no gene match: 7. DNA of the CDR3: TGCAGTGCTAGAGATCCTAGCGGGGGTCCAAAGCAGTTCTTC. This gives the protein CSARDPSGGPKQFF.

Ten or more counts support this clonotype. This chain joins TRBV9 and TRBJ1-4; no definite D call. This CDR3 region has 12 residues. Germline V CDR1 and CDR2: SGDLS, YYNGEE. Trimming removed 3 bases from V and 3 bases from J, with 3 bases in between. DNA for the CDR3: TGTGCCAGCAGCGCACCTAATGAAAAACTGTTTTTT. It yields the protein CASSAPNEKLFF.

The chain recombines TRBV5-1 with TRBJ2-3; 8 nucleotides line up with TRBD1. V lost 0 bases and J lost 6; bases outside the gene matches: 9. There are 16 residues in the CDR3. Germline loops: CDR1 SGHRS, CDR2 YFSETQ. The CDR3 DNA is TGCGCCAGCAGCTTGGATCTTCCAGGGGGCAGGGATACGCAGTATTTT. Translating gives CASSLDLPGGRDTQYF.

This clonotype was detected many times. This chain connects TRBV7-8 to TRBJ2-3; D remains unclear. In germline, CDR1 is SGHVS, CDR2 FQNEAQ. Trimming took off 7 bases at V and 3 bases at J, with 17 bases between the two ends. The CDR3 length is 15 residues. The CDR3 nucleotides are TGTGCCAGCATGGGTGGCCGATTCGGGACAGATACGCAGTATTTT. It encodes CASMGGRFGTDTQYF.

The J gene is TRBJ2-1, the V gene TRBV9; no clear D gene. The germline CDR1 and CDR2 sequences are SGDLS and YYNGEE. The CDR3 is made up of 12 amino acids. Trimming stripped 0 bases from V and 9 bases from J, with 7 bases between. The CDR3 sequence: CASSVAKGEQFF. The CDR3 bases are TGTGCCAGCAGCGTAGCCAAGGGTGAGCAGTTCTTC. The full variable domain, with the rest looked up from reference TRBV9 and TRBJ2-1, is DSGVTQTPKHLITATGQRVTLRCSPRSGDLSVYWYQQSLDQGLQFLIQYYNGEERAKGNILERFSAQQFPDLHSELNLSSLELGDSALYFCASSVAKGEQFFGPGTRLTVL.

Only a few counts were recorded for this clonotype. The chain is built from TRBV6-1 and TRBJ2-1; 9 bases fit TRBD2. This CDR3 comprises 15 residues. The germline CDR1 and CDR2 sequences are MNHNS and SASEGT. V trimming: 5 bases; J trimming: 6 bases; junction bases outside the gene matches: 8. The CDR3 region has the DNA TGTGCCAGCAGTACGACTAGCGGCCGGCTCAATGAGCAGTTCTTC. Translating it yields CASSTTSGRLNEQFF.

The gene calls are TRBV7-2 and TRBJ2-7, with TRBD2 matching 12 bases. Germline trimming cut 4 bases from V and 6 bases from J; bases unmatched to any gene: 19. The CDR3 spans 19 residues. Germline CDR1 SGHTA, CDR2 FQGNSA. The CDR3 here is CASSSGLAGQPPPPGEQYF. The DNA of the CDR3 is TGTGCCAGCAGCTCGGGACTAGCGGGTCAGCCCCCGCCCCCTGGCGAGCAGTACTTC.

Ten or more counts support this clonotype. The CDR3 is CASTMVGVTEAFF. The DNA for the CDR3 is TGTGCCAGCACCATGGTAGGGGTCACTGAAGCTTTCTTT. The gene calls are TRBV28 and TRBJ1-1; tentatively, D is TRBD1 (5 bases). Between the trimmed V and J ends, which lost 7 bases and 4 bases, there was a span of 13 bases. This CDR3 contains 13 residues. The germline V gene encodes CDR1 MDHEN and CDR2 SYDVKM.

This clonotype came up many times. The CDR3 protein is CASSQDLPGNTGELFF. CDR3 sequence (DNA): TGTGCCAGCAGCCAAGATCTGCCCGGGAACACCGGGGAGCTGTTTTTT. The V and J genes are TRBV14 and TRBJ2-2; D not certain. Germline CDR1 and CDR2: SGHDN and FVKESK. V was pared by 0 bases and J by 1 base, with 9 bases between. The CDR3 consists of 16 residues.

This clonotype was detected many times. The chain combines TRBV7-3 with TRBJ2-2; 7 bases are a match to TRBD1. The CDR3 covers 15 residues. V dropped 5 bases and J dropped 1; count of bases not matched to a gene: 4. Germline V gene sequence: CDR1 SGHTA, CDR2 FQGTGA. CDR3 DNA sequence: TGTGCCAGCAGCCGCAGGACAGGGAACACCGGGGAGCTGTTTTTT. Its protein is CASSRRTGNTGELFF. The complete variable domain, with remaining parts taken from reference TRBV7-3 and TRBJ2-2, reads GAGVSQTPSNKVTEKGKYVELRCDPISGHTALYWYRQSLGQGPEFLIYFQGTGAADDSGLPNDRFFAVRPEGSVSTLKIQRTERGDSAVYLCASSRRTGNTGELFFGEGSRLTVL.

This clonotype was found many times. CDR3 bases: TGTGCCAGCAGCAATACGGGACTAGCGTTCAATGAGCAGTTCTTC. It translates to CASSNTGLAFNEQFF. J is TRBJ2-1 and V is TRBV7-8, with TRBD2 identical over 10 bases. The CDR3 runs 15 residues. V dropped 5 bases and J dropped 6; count of bases not matched to a gene: 7. Germline V gene lookup returns CDR1 SGHVS and CDR2 FQNEAQ. The full variable domain, with the rest looked up from reference TRBV7-8 and TRBJ2-1, is GAGVSQSPRYKVAKRGQDVALRCDPISGHVSLFWYQQALGQGPEFLTYFQNEAQLDKSGLPSDRFFAERPEGSVSTLKIQRTQQEDSAVYLCASSNTGLAFNEQFFGPGTRLTVL.

This clonotype was seen at least ten times. This chain uses TRBV7-2 with TRBJ2-3; D gene ambiguous. The CDR3 length is 15 residues. The ends were cut back, 5 bases at V and 1 base at J, with 13 bases in the middle. Germline CDR1 SGHTA, CDR2 FQGNSA. This CDR3 is CASSVLRPRTDTQYF. CDR3 bases: TGTGCCAGCAGCGTGTTGCGGCCCCGCACAGATACGCAGTATTTT.

The J gene is TRBJ1-1, the V gene TRBV20-1; 7 positions agree with TRBD1. CDR1 and CDR2 (germline): DFQATT, SNEGSKA (reference sequence). This CDR3 comprises 13 residues. The trim removed 6 bases at V and 2 bases at J, leaving 6 bases unmatched. The DNA of the CDR3 is TGCAGTGCCCGAACAGGGGTCAACACTGAAGCTTTCTTT. As protein: CSARTGVNTEAFF.

The V gene is TRBV28, the J gene TRBJ2-1; 10 bases are shared with TRBD2. J was trimmed by 2 bases and V by 7 bases; bases with no gene match: 8. Per germline, CDR1 MDHEN and CDR2 SYDVKM. The CDR3 contains 16 residues. The CDR3 sequence is CASTASGSSTYNEQFF. In DNA, the CDR3 is TGTGCCAGCACAGCTAGCGGGAGTTCAACCTACAATGAGCAGTTCTTC.

This clonotype was seen ten or more times. CDR3 bases: TGTGCCAGCTCACCACTGGATACGCAGTATTTT. It yields the protein CASSPLDTQYF. V and J are TRBV18 and TRBJ2-3; D not certain. The CDR3 covers 11 residues. Trimming removed 1 base at V and 6 bases at J, with 2 bases between. The germline V gene encodes CDR1 KGHSH and CDR2 LQKENI.

The sample holds a few counts of this clonotype. The V call is TRBV4-1, the J call TRBJ1-2; D is uncertain. Trimming removed 0 bases from V and 8 bases from J, with 10 bases in between. This CDR3 has 13 amino acids. CDR1 is MGHRA, CDR2 YSYEKL, per germline. This CDR3 reads CASSQEEGRGYTF. The CDR3 nucleotides read TGCGCCAGCAGCCAAGAAGAAGGGCGAGGCTACACCTTC.

The J gene is TRBJ2-7, the V gene TRBV27; 7 nucleotides match TRBD2. V was pared by 8 bases and J by 3 bases, with 13 bases of the junction left unmatched. Germline CDR1 reads MNHEY; CDR2 reads SMNVEV (reference sequence). The CDR3 sequence is 15 residues long. The CDR3 DNA sequence: TGTGCCAGCCAACGAGCTCGGACTAGTTTCTACGAGCAGTACTTC. Residues: CASQRARTSFYEQYF.

This rearrangement joins TRBV28 to TRBJ2-5; D call uncertain. Germline CDR1 MDHEN, CDR2 SYDVKM. The CDR3 length is 15 residues. V shed 5 bases and J shed 0 bases, with 13 bases lying between them. The CDR3: CASSTPLRNQETQYF. In DNA form, the CDR3 reads TGTGCCAGCAGTACGCCCCTCAGGAACCAAGAGACCCAGTACTTC. The full variable domain, its missing parts supplied by reference TRBV28 and TRBJ2-5, is DVKVTQSSRYLVKRTGEKVFLECVQDMDHENMFWYRQDPGLGLRLIYFSYDVKMKEKGDIPEGYSVSREKKERFSLILESASTNQTSMYLCASSTPLRNQETQYFGPGTRLLVL.

This clonotype showed up many times. The chain recombines TRBV7-2 with TRBJ2-5, with TRBD2 identical over 10 bases. The CDR3 covers 16 residues. CDR1 is SGHTA, CDR2 FQGNSA, per germline. V lost 2 bases and J lost 4; bases outside the gene matches: 7. The CDR3 loop reads CASSLNVRLAGETQYF. The CDR3 DNA follows: TGTGCCAGCAGCTTAAATGTCAGACTAGCGGGAGAGACCCAGTACTTC.

V and J are TRBV5-1 and TRBJ1-5; no clear D. Per germline, CDR1 SGHRS and CDR2 YFSETQ. The CDR3 extends over 15 amino acids. The V and J ends lost 0 bases and 1 base respectively, with 8 bases between them. CDR3 DNA sequence: TGCGCCAGCAGCTTGGGTGAAATCAGCAATCAGCCCCAGCATTTT. Amino acids: CASSLGEISNQPQHF.

This clonotype was observed a handful of times. The chain links TRBV6-1 to TRBJ2-7, with 8 bases fitting TRBD2. Germline CDR1 MNHNS, CDR2 SASEGT. This CDR3 spans 13 amino acids. V shed 5 bases and J 5 bases; nucleotides not matched to a gene: 5. The DNA for the CDR3 is TGTGCCAGCAGTTACGGGAGGGGAAACGAGCAGTACTTC. Protein sequence: CASSYGRGNEQYF.

This clonotype came up many times. The rearrangement uses TRBV12-3 or TRBV12-4 and TRBJ1-1, with D uncertain. V lost 4 bases to trimming and J lost 2 bases, with 5 bases between them. The CDR3 covers 12 residues. The CDR3 loop is CASSYSNTEAFF. CDR3 sequence (DNA): TGTGCCAGCAGTTACAGCAACACTGAAGCTTTCTTT.